A single sample is the source of the 18 T cell receptor beta chains below, sequenced in a study of T cells expressing NK-cell markers. TCRdb re-called the 5' RACE reads and shows each CDR3 protein once, DNA omitted. Its table records over 200,000 distinct CDR3 sequences. Sequenced: blood T cells: a sorted CD56 or NKG2C T cell subset, CD4+ or CD8+ T cells, or bulk PBMC T cells (not recorded which). Receptor source: a man between 18 and 35 years old in good health.

The V and J genes are TRBV7-2 and TRBJ2-3; TCRdb designates TRBD2, a call that cannot be tested without DNA. The CDR3 loop spans 16 amino acids. Germline lookup yields CDR1 SGHTA and CDR2 FQGNSA. CDR3 sequence: CASSLVGTSRADTQYF.

The rearrangement joins TRBV2 to TRBJ1-4; with no DNA, the TCRdb D assignment of TRBD1 cannot be verified. Germline CDR1 reads SNHLY; CDR2 reads FYNNEI. This CDR3 is 15 amino acids long. This CDR3 is CASSGGGRSDEKLFF.

The chain links TRBV20-1 to TRBJ2-1; the TCRdb call, TRBD2, lacks DNA for checking. The germline V gene has CDR1 DFQATT and CDR2 SNEGSKA (reference sequence). The CDR3 loop spans 16 amino acids. The chain's CDR3 is CSAIVRRQSAGNEQFF.

The V gene is TRBV20-1, the J gene TRBJ1-1; the TCRdb D gene call, TRBD1, has no DNA to confirm it. The germline gives CDR1 DFQATT, CDR2 SNEGSKA (reference sequence). The CDR3 contains 14 residues. CDR3: CSASDEQGMAEAFF.

The rearrangement links TRBV5-5 to TRBJ2-1; TCRdb outputs TRBD1, but without DNA this stays unchecked. Germline V CDR1 and CDR2: SGHKS, YYEKEE (reference sequence). CDR3 length: 13 amino acids. The CDR3 sequence: CASLLQQGDEQFF.

V and J are TRBV6-1 and TRBJ2-3; the TCRdb D gene call, TRBD2, has no DNA to confirm it. Germline lookup yields CDR1 MNHNS and CDR2 SASEGT. This CDR3 contains 15 residues. CDR3 loop: CASMPTREGADTQYF.

This chain joins TRBV4-2 and TRBJ2-7; the D gene TCRdb calls, TRBD2, cannot be checked with no DNA. The CDR3 has 17 amino acids. Germline values: CDR1 LGHNA, CDR2 YNFKEQ. This chain's CDR3 is CASSQGGLGTAAHEQYF.

V gene TRBV28 combines with J gene TRBJ1-5; lacking DNA, the TRBD1 call made by TCRdb goes unchecked. The CDR3 is made up of 18 amino acids. In germline, CDR1 is MDHEN, CDR2 SYDVKM. The CDR3 is CASSLSRKGEGGNQPQHF.

This sequence joins TRBV13 and TRBJ1-1; TCRdb returns TRBD1, unconfirmable since there is no DNA. Germline V lookup: CDR1 PRHDT, CDR2 FYEKMQ (reference sequence). The CDR3 extends over 14 amino acids. The CDR3 loop reads CASSKGPENTEAFF.

The V and J genes are TRBV12-3 or TRBV12-4 and TRBJ1-2; TCRdb gives TRBD1 as the D gene, but with no DNA this cannot be confirmed. The CDR3 has 14 residues. The CDR3: CASILSGGPYGYTF.

V usage is TRBV10-3 and J usage is TRBJ2-3. This CDR3 is 13 amino acids long. CDR1 is ENHRY and CDR2 is SYGVKD in the germline V gene. CDR3 loop: CAISEYRADTQYF.

The chain has TRBV20-1 and TRBJ2-3; TCRdb's assignment of TRBD1 cannot be checked, as there is no DNA. The CDR3 length is 14 residues. Per the germline V gene, CDR1 is DFQATT and CDR2 is SNEGSKA (reference sequence). This CDR3 reads CSASLTGEGDTQYF.

This rearrangement joins TRBV2 to TRBJ2-3. Germline CDR1 and CDR2: SNHLY and FYNNEI. This CDR3 comprises 13 residues. CDR3 loop: CASSQQRTDTQYF.

The chain joins TRBV12-3 or TRBV12-4 to TRBJ1-2. This CDR3 contains 13 residues. The CDR3 loop reads CASSYDKGYGYTF.

The rearrangement uses TRBV24-1 and TRBJ2-1; TCRdb lists TRBD1, though no DNA is available to test this call. The CDR3 contains 16 residues. CDR1 KGHDR and CDR2 SFDVKD come from the germline V gene. The CDR3 loop is CATSATTGQGSQEQFF.

The J gene is TRBJ2-1, the V gene TRBV20-1; no DNA is available, so the TRBD2 call from TCRdb remains unchecked. This CDR3 comprises 18 residues. Germline lookup yields CDR1 DFQATT and CDR2 SNEGSKA (reference sequence). The CDR3 protein is CSARGRTSGRQRGNEQFF.

This sequence joins TRBV10-3 and TRBJ2-5; TCRdb proposes TRBD1, but this gene call is untestable without DNA. The CDR3 loop spans 15 amino acids. Looked up from germline, CDR1 is ENHRY and CDR2 is SYGVKD. This CDR3 is CAISEADMGRETQYF.

V is TRBV7-3 and J is TRBJ1-1. The CDR3 consists of 15 residues. Germline V CDR1 and CDR2: SGHTA, FQGTGA. The CDR3 loop is CASSLLVQLNTEAFF.